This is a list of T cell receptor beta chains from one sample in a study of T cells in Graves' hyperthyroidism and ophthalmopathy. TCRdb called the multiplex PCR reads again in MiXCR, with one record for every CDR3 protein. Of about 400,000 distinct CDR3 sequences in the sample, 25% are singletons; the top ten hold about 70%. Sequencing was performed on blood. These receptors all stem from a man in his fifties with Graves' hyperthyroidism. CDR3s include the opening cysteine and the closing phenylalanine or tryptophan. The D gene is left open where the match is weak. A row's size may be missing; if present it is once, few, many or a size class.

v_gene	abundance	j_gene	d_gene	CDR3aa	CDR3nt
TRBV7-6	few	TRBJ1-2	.	CASSQTGASLRGYTF	TGTGCCAGCAGTCAGACGGGGGCATCTCTACGTGGCTACACCTTC
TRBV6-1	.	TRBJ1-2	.	CASSTTGNYGYTF	TGTGCCAGCAGTACCACAGGGAACTATGGCTACACCTTC
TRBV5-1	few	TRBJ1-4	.	CASSTGRANEKLFF	TGCGCCAGCAGCACGGGGAGGGCTAATGAAAAACTGTTTTTT
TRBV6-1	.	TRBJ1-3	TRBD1	CASRSGTGVHTIYF	TGTGCCAGCAGGTCCGGGACAGGGGTACACACCATATATTTT
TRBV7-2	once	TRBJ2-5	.	CASSSDGPPFNYQETQYF	TGTGCCAGCAGCTCAGACGGACCGCCCTTTAATTACCAAGAGACCCAGTACTTC
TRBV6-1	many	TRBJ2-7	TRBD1	CASSEGQGSYEQYF	TGTGCCAGCAGTGAGGGACAGGGGTCCTACGAGCAGTACTTC
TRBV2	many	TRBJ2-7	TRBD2	CASSEATGTSRYEQYF	TGTGCCAGCAGTGAAGCGACTGGGACTAGCCGCTACGAGCAGTACTTC
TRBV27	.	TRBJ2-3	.	CASWEEGVLTQYF	TGTGCCAGCTGGGAGGAAGGGGTCCTTACGCAGTATTTT
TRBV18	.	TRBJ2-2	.	CASSTSTGPGELFF	TGTGCCAGCTCAACATCCACAGGCCCCGGGGAGCTGTTTTTT
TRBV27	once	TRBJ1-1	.	CASSFGVSGNTEAFF	TGTGCCAGCAGTTTTGGGGTATCGGGGAACACTGAAGCTTTCTTT
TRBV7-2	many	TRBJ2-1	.	CASSLARGNEQFF	TGTGCCAGCAGTTTAGCAAGGGGCAATGAGCAGTTCTTC